This T cell receptor (beta chain) is from a study of blood T cell repertoires in COVID-19. Germline trimming cut 5 bases from V and 7 bases from J; bases unmatched to any gene: 13. CDR3 size: 17 residues. In germline, CDR1 is SEHNR, CDR2 FQNEAQ (reference sequence). The table came from immunoSEQ multiplex PCR; TCRdb's copy has only in-frame clones and leaves some out. The sample has 150,000 to 200,000 clones; approximately 91% are singletons. The source of this sequence is a man between 65 and 85 years old with active or convalescent COVID-19. The chain uses TRBV7-9 and TRBJ2-1; 11 positions agree with TRBD1. What was sequenced was peripheral blood. The DNA of the CDR3 is TGTGCCAGCAGCCTCCTCCGGGACAGGGGGAAGAGGAATGAGCAGTTCTTC. Translated: CASSLLRDRGKRNEQFF.